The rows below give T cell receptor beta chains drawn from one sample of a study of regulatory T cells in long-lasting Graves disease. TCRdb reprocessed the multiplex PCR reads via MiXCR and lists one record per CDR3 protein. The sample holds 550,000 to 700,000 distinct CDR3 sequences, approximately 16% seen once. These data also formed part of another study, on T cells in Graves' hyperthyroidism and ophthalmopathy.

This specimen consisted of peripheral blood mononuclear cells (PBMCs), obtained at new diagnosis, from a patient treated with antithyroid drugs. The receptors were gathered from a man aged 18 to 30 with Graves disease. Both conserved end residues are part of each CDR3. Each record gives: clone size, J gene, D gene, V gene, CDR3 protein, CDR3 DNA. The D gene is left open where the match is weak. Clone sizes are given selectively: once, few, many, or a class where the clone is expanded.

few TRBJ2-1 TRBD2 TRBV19 CASSIRGLAGTSSYNEQFF TGTGCCAGTAGTATAAGGGGACTAGCGGGGACGAGCTCCTACAATGAGCAGTTCTTC
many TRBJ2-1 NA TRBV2 CASGGSYNEQFF TGTGCCAGCGGTGGCTCGTACAATGAGCAGTTCTTC
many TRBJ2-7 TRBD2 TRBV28 CASSLQGLAGHEQYF TGTGCCAGCAGTTTACAGGGACTAGCGGGGCACGAGCAGTACTTC
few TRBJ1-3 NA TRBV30 CAWAYPVGTTGNTIYF TGTGCCTGGGCCTACCCCGTAGGGACCACTGGAAACACCATATATTTT
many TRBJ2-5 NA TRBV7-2 CASSSGGPLKGQYF TGTGCCAGCAGCTCTGGGGGCCCGCTAAAAGGCCAGTACTTC
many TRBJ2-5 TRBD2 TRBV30 CAWSVPGLGAETQYF TGTGCCTGGAGTGTACCGGGACTAGGGGCAGAGACCCAGTACTTC
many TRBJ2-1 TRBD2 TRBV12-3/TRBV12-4 CASRSLAGANEQFF TGTGCCAGCAGGTCGCTAGCGGGAGCCAATGAGCAGTTCTTC
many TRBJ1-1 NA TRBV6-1 CASRPYRATEAFF TGTGCCAGCAGACCGTACAGGGCCACTGAAGCTTTCTTT
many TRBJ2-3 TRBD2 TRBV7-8 CASSLGGGRAPDTQYF TGTGCCAGCAGCTTAGGAGGCGGGAGGGCCCCAGATACGCAGTATTTT
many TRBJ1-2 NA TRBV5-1 CASSLSTGNYGYTF TGCGCCAGCAGCTTGAGTACCGGTAACTATGGCTACACCTTC
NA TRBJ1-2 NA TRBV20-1 CSAPTGPDYGYTF TGCAGTGCTCCTACAGGGCCAGACTATGGCTACACCTTC
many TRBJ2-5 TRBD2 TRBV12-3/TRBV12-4 CASRPAPSGQETQYF TGTGCCAGCAGACCGGCCCCTAGCGGCCAAGAGACCCAGTACTTC
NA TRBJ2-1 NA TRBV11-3 CASSPGDYNEQFF TGTGCCAGCAGCCCAGGGGACTACAATGAGCAGTTCTTC
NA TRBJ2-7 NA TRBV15 CATSTRPRVYEQYF TGTGCCACCAGCACCCGACCGCGGGTCTACGAGCAGTACTTC
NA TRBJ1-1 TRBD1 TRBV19 CASSFSGGRTEAFF TGTGCCAGTAGCTTTTCAGGGGGCAGGACTGAAGCTTTCTTT
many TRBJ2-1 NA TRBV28 CASGQEGSYNEQFF TGTGCCAGCGGACAAGAGGGTTCCTACAATGAGCAGTTCTTC
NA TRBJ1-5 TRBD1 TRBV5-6 CASSRQGALQPQHF TGTGCCAGCAGTAGACAGGGGGCTTTGCAGCCCCAGCATTTT
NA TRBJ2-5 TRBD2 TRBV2 CASSDGTSGKTQYF TGTGCCAGCAGCGATGGGACTAGCGGAAAGACCCAGTACTTC
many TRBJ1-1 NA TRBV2 CASSDSQGPEAFF TGTGCCAGCAGTGACAGTCAGGGCCCTGAAGCTTTCTTT
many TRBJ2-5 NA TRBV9 CASSAHGGAMETQYF TGTGCCAGCAGCGCCCATGGTGGGGCGATGGAGACCCAGTACTTC
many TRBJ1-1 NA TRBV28 CASSYTPSGRWYTEAFF TGTGCCAGCAGTTACACACCTTCCGGGCGTTGGTACACTGAAGCTTTCTTT
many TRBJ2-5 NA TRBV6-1 CASSVPGEETQYF TGTGCCAGCAGTGTGCCAGGGGAAGAGACCCAGTACTTC
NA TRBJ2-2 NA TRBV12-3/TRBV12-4 CASSTGAAPNTGELFF TGTGCCAGCAGCACCGGGGCAGCCCCCAACACCGGGGAGCTGTTTTTT
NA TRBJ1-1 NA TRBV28 CASSLRGVNTKAFF TGCGCCAGCAGTTTGCGGGGAGTGAACACTAAAGCTTTCTTT
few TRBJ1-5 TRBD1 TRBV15 CATSQDREGQPQHF TGTGCCACCAGCCAGGACAGGGAAGGTCAGCCCCAGCATTTT
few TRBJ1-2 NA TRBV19 CASSMARAETSTYGYTF TGTGCCAGTAGTATGGCCAGGGCGGAGACGTCGACCTATGGCTACACCTTC
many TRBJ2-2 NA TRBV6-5 CASSYSTSAGELFF TGTGCCAGCAGTTACTCGACTTCTGCCGGGGAGCTGTTTTTT
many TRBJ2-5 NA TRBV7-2 CASSPRGAGEGTQYF TGTGCCAGCAGCCCCCGGGGGGCGGGAGAGGGGACCCAGTACTTC
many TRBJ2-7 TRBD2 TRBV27 CASSPTTSGIGPFYEQYF TGTGCCAGCAGCCCAACCACAAGCGGGATCGGGCCATTCTACGAGCAGTACTTC
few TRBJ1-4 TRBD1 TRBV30 CAWSFKGAEKLFF TGTGCCTGGAGTTTTAAGGGGGCTGAAAAACTGTTTTTT
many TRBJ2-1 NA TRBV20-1 CSASNGRDPYNEQFF TGCAGTGCCAGCAACGGCCGGGACCCTTACAATGAGCAGTTCTTC
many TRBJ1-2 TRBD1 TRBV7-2 CASSPGTGGFYGYTF TGTGCCAGCAGCCCCGGGACAGGGGGCTTCTATGGCTACACCTTC
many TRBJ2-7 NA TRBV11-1 CASSLVQGGAYEQYF TGTGCCAGCAGCTTAGTACAGGGAGGAGCCTACGAGCAGTACTTC
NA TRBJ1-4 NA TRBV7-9 CASSPEGGQGTEKLFF TGTGCCAGCAGCCCCGAGGGAGGGCAGGGGACTGAAAAACTGTTTTTT
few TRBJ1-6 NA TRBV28 CASSPQRVYNSPLHF TGTGCCAGCAGTCCGCAGAGGGTCTATAATTCACCCCTCCACTTT
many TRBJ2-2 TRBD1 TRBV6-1 CAVQQGAGTGELFF TGTGCCGTCCAACAGGGGGCTGGCACCGGGGAGCTGTTTTTT
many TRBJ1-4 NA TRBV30 CAWSVGEKLFF TGTGCCTGGAGTGTAGGGGAAAAACTGTTTTTT
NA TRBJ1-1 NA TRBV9 CASSVNTGIGEAFF TGTGCCAGCAGCGTAAACACAGGGATTGGTGAAGCTTTCTTT
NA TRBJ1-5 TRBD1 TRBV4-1 CASSPGTVGLGPQHF TGCGCCAGCAGCCCCGGGACAGTTGGACTGGGCCCCCAGCATTTT
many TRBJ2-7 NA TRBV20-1 CSGGQGNYYEQYF TGCAGTGGTGGCCAGGGGAATTACTACGAGCAGTACTTC
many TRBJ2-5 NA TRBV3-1 CASSQDSLQETQYF TGTGCCAGCAGCCAGGACAGTCTCCAAGAGACCCAGTACTTC
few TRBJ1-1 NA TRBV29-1 CSVTRELNTEAFF TGCAGCGTAACCCGGGAATTGAACACTGAAGCTTTCTTT
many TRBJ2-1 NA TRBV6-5 CASSYGGGFNEQFF TGTGCCAGCAGTTACGGTGGAGGGTTCAATGAGCAGTTCTTC
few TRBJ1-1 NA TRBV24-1 CATSVGDWTEAFF TGTGCCACCAGCGTCGGGGATTGGACTGAAGCTTTCTTT
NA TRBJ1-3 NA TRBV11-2 CASSPLRTALNTIYF TGTGCCAGCAGCCCGTTAAGGACGGCCTTAAACACCATATATTTT
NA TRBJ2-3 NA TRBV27 CASSKSQGLTDTQYF TGTGCCAGCAGTAAAAGCCAGGGCCTCACAGATACGCAGTATTTT
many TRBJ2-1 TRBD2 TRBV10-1 CASSELGGRYNEQFF TGCGCCAGCAGTGAGCTCGGCGGGAGGTACAATGAGCAGTTCTTC
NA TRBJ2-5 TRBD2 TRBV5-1 CASSLGGVAAGALETQYF TGCGCCAGCAGCTTGGGAGGGGTCGCAGCGGGAGCTTTAGAGACCCAGTACTTC
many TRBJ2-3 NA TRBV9 CASSVAGTDTQYF TGTGCCAGCAGCGTAGCCGGTACAGATACGCAGTATTTT
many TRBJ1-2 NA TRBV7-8 CASSLATGTYGYTF TGTGCCAGCAGCTTAGCAACAGGGACCTATGGCTACACCTTC
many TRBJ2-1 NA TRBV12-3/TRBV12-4 CASSLSSGILGDEQFF TGTGCCAGCAGTTTATCATCCGGCATCTTGGGAGATGAGCAGTTCTTC